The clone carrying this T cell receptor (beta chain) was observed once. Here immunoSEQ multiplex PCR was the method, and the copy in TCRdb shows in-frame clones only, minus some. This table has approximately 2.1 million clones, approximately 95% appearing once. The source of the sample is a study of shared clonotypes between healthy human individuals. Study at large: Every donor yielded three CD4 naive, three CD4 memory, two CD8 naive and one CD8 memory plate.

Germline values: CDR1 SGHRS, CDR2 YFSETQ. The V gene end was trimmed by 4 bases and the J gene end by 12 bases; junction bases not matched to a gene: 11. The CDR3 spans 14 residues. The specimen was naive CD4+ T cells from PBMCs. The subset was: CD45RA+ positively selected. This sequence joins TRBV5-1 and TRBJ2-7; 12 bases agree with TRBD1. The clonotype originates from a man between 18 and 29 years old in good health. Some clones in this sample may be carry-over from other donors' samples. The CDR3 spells CASSLGTGGRQGYF. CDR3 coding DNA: TGCGCCAGCAGCCTGGGGACAGGGGGCCGTCAGGGGTACTTC.